This TCR beta chain was profiled in a study of PD-1 blockade in classical Hodgkin lymphoma. At the level of the study: On a schedule of every 2 weeks, patients received nivolumab 3 mg/kg intravenously. Overall study findings and caveats: The drivers behind the repertoire differences, possibly disease activity or prior therapy, remain undefined. CD4+ but not CD8+ TCR diversity rose significantly by C4D1.

Here immunoSEQ multiplex PCR was the method, and the copy in TCRdb shows in-frame clones only, minus some. Seen here are more than 10,000 clones, roughly 84% observed once, and the top ten hold around 24%. Brentuximab vedotin exposure varied, and every patient relapsed after autologous stem cell transplantation. As regards this clone: Its antigen is unidentified.

The V end lost 5 bases, the J end lost 0 bases, and 17 bases lay between the germline ends. Looked up from germline, CDR1 is MGHDK and CDR2 is SYGVNS. There are 17 residues in the CDR3. The clonotype was recovered from a human donor with classical Hodgkin lymphoma. The chain has TRBV25-1 and TRBJ2-1; either TRBD1 or TRBD2 may supply D (5 bases each). Here the sequenced sample was peripheral blood mononuclear cells (PBMCs), taken at baseline. The DNA of the CDR3 is TGTGCCAGCAGTCCAGGGAGCGGAATAAGCTCCTACAATGAGCAGTTCTTC. It yields the protein CASSPGSGISSYNEQFF.